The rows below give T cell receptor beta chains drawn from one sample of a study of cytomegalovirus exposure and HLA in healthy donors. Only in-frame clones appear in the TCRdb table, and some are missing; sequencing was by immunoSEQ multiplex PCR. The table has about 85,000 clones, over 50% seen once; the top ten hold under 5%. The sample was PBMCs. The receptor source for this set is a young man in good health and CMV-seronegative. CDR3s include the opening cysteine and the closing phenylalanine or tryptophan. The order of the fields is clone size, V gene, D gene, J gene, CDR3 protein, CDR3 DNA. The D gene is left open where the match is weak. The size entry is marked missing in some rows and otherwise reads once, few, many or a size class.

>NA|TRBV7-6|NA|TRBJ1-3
CASSQRTAQNGDTIYF
TGTGCCAGCAGCCAGCGGACAGCCCAAAATGGAGACACCATATATTTT
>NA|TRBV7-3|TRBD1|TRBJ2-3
CASSLGGLRDRGQIDTQYF
TGTGCCAGCAGCCTAGGGGGGCTCAGAGACAGGGGGCAAATAGATACGCAGTATTTT
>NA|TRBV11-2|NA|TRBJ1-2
CASSLGQYYGYTF
TGTGCCAGCAGCTTAGGACAGTACTATGGCTACACCTTC
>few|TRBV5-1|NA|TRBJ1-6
CASSLVLTDSPLHF
TGCGCCAGCAGCTTGGTGTTGACAGATTCACCCCTCCACTTT
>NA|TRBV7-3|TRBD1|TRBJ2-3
CASSPPGTGTDTQYF
TGTGCCAGCAGCCCCCCCGGGACAGGAACAGATACGCAGTATTTT
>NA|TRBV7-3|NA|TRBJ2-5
CASSLNYGETQYF
TGTGCCAGCAGCTTAAACTACGGAGAGACCCAGTACTTC
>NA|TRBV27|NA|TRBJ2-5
CASRQLFLTGQETQYF
TGTGCCAGCAGACAGCTTTTTCTGACGGGACAAGAGACCCAGTACTTC
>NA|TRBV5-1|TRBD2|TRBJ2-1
CASSSQGLAGGNEQFF
TGCGCCAGCAGCTCCCAGGGACTAGCGGGAGGGAATGAGCAGTTCTTC
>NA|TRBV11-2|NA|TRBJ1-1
CASRIQENTEAFF
TGTGCCAGCAGGATACAGGAGAACACTGAAGCTTTCTTT
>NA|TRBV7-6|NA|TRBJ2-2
CASSLGLDGTGELFF
TGTGCCAGCAGCTTAGGACTAGATGGCACCGGGGAGCTGTTTTTT
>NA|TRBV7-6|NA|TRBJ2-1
CATSDRTRGNEQFF
TGTGCCACGAGCGACAGGACCCGCGGCAATGAGCAGTTCTTC
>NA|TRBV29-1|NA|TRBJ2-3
CSVGPPGQGTDTQYF
TGCAGCGTTGGGCCCCCGGGGCAGGGGACAGATACGCAGTATTTT
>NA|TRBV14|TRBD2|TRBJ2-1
CASSQLAGAFNNEQFF
TGTGCCAGCAGCCAATTAGCGGGAGCATTCAACAATGAGCAGTTCTTC
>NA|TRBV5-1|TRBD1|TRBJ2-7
CASSLAPGTDEQYF
TGCGCCAGCAGCTTGGCCCCCGGGACAGACGAGCAGTACTTC
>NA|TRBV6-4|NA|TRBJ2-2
CASSDSGWGDTGELFF
TGTGCCAGCAGTGATTCAGGCTGGGGCGATACCGGGGAGCTGTTTTTT
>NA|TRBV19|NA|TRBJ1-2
CASSISGSNYGYTF
TGTGCCAGTAGTATTTCAGGGTCCAACTATGGCTACACCTTC
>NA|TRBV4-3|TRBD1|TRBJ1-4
CASSQAQGQGNWLNEKLFF
TGCGCCAGCAGCCAAGCCCAGGGACAGGGTAACTGGCTTAATGAAAAACTGTTTTTT
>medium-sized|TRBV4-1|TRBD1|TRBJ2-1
CASSPLPGQGDHEQFF
TGCGCCAGCAGCCCACTACCGGGACAGGGGGACCATGAGCAGTTCTTC
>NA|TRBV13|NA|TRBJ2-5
CASRYGTQETQYF
TGTGCCAGCAGATACGGGACACAAGAGACCCAGTACTTC
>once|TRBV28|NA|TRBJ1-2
CASQEQVSYGYTF
TGTGCCAGCCAGGAACAGGTTAGCTATGGCTACACCTTC
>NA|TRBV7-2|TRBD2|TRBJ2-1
CASSPRGTSGGDEQFF
TGTGCCAGCAGCCCCAGAGGGACTAGCGGGGGTGATGAGCAGTTCTTC
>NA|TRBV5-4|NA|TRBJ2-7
CASSPNQGAHEQYF
TGTGCCAGCAGCCCTAACCAGGGTGCCCACGAGCAGTACTTC
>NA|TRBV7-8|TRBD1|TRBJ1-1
CASSKTGANTEAFF
TGTGCCAGCAGCAAGACAGGGGCGAACACTGAAGCTTTCTTT
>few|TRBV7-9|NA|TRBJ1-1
CASSLGSSRTNTEAFF
TGTGCCAGCAGCTTAGGTAGTAGCAGAACGAACACTGAAGCTTTCTTT
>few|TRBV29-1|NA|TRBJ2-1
CSVVEVEQFF
TGCAGCGTTGTTGAGGTGGAGCAGTTCTTC
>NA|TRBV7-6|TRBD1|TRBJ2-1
CASSLLGGQGNEQFF
TGTGCCAGCAGCCTCCTGGGCGGACAGGGCAATGAGCAGTTCTTC